The clone carrying this T cell receptor beta chain was observed at least ten times. Its antigen remains unknown. These data originate in a study of regulatory T cells in long-lasting Graves disease. Notes on the study in general: It is possible that accuracy was reduced by the small size of the sample.

HTBI primers from iRepertoire and Arm-PCR of CDR3 regions yielded the TCR beta libraries. Each CDR3 protein gets one entry after TCRdb re-called the multiplex PCR reads with MiXCR. The table includes around 450,000 distinct CDR3 sequences, approximately 16% detected once. Stated time point: newly diagnosed GD, antithyroid drugs for less than 3 months. Researchers made the TCR library from RNA that was extracted from PBMCs. The CDR3 contains 11 residues. The V and J ends lost 0 bases and 5 bases respectively, with 2 bases between them. Germline V CDR1 and CDR2: WSHSY, SAAADI. The same data also went into a second study, on T cells in Graves' hyperthyroidism and ophthalmopathy. That source notes: With a median lead of approximately 6 months before onset, the model predicted ophthalmopathy.

Sequenced material: peripheral blood mononuclear cells (PBMCs), taken at new diagnosis, from a patient treated with antithyroid drugs. The chain couples TRBV10-2 to TRBJ2-7; D is unresolved. The TCR was taken from a woman in her 40s with Graves disease. The CDR3 loop reads CASSESHEQYF. The CDR3 DNA sequence: TGCGCCAGCAGTGAGTCTCACGAGCAGTACTTC.